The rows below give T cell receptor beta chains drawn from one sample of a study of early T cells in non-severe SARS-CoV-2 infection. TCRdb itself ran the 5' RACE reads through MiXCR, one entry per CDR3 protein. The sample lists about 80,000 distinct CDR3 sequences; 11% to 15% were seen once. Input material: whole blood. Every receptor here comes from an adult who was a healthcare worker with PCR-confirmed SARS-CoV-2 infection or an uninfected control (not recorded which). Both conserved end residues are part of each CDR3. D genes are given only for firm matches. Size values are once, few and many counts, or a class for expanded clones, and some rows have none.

CDR3: CSARDEGRSTYEQYF
DNA: TGCAGTGCTAGAGATGAGGGGCGCTCTACCTACGAGCAGTACTTC
size: few
V: TRBV20-1
J: TRBJ2-7
D: NA

CDR3: CASSYRGRGTDTQYF
DNA: TGTGCCAGCAGTTACAGGGGCAGGGGTACAGATACGCAGTATTTT
size: many
V: TRBV6-2/TRBV6-3
J: TRBJ2-3
D: NA

CDR3: CASRVLDRANEKLFF
DNA: TGTGCCAGCCGTGTCCTAGACAGGGCTAATGAAAAACTGTTTTTT
size: many
V: TRBV2
J: TRBJ1-4
D: TRBD1

CDR3: CASSPGDYRGLTEAFF
DNA: TGTGCCAGCAGCCCAGGAGATTACAGGGGGCTTACTGAAGCTTTCTTT
size: NA
V: TRBV3-1
J: TRBJ1-1
D: TRBD1

CDR3: CSASQVVKNIQYF
DNA: TGCAGTGCTAGTCAGGTCGTCAAAAACATTCAGTACTTC
size: NA
V: TRBV20-1
J: TRBJ2-4
D: NA

CDR3: CASSRTSGDTYEQYF
DNA: TGTGCCAGCAGCCGTACTAGCGGGGATACCTACGAGCAGTACTTC
size: NA
V: TRBV6-5
J: TRBJ2-7
D: TRBD2

CDR3: CASTTYPPGHEQYF
DNA: TGTGCCAGCACCACCTACCCCCCGGGCCACGAGCAGTACTTC
size: NA
V: TRBV27
J: TRBJ2-7
D: NA

CDR3: CSVAQGLTGELFF
DNA: TGCAGCGTTGCACAGGGACTCACCGGGGAGCTGTTTTTT
size: many
V: TRBV29-1
J: TRBJ2-2
D: NA

CDR3: CSAPQGGPREQYF
DNA: TGCAGTGCTCCCCAGGGGGGCCCTAGGGAGCAGTACTTC
size: few
V: TRBV20-1
J: TRBJ2-7
D: NA

CDR3: CSANEDNSPLHF
DNA: TGCAGTGCTAATGAGGATAATTCACCCCTCCACTTT
size: NA
V: TRBV20-1
J: TRBJ1-6
D: NA

CDR3: CATSRDLKRGPPGSYEQYF
DNA: TGTGCCACCAGCAGAGACCTCAAAAGGGGACCTCCGGGGTCCTACGAGCAGTACTTC
size: medium-sized
V: TRBV15
J: TRBJ2-7
D: NA

CDR3: CASREGTTDTQYF
DNA: TGCGCCAGCAGAGAGGGGACCACAGATACGCAGTATTTT
size: NA
V: TRBV5-1
J: TRBJ2-3
D: NA

CDR3: CASSPRDRRNTIYF
DNA: TGTGCCAGCAGCCCACGGGACAGGAGAAACACCATATATTTT
size: many
V: TRBV7-9
J: TRBJ1-3
D: TRBD1

CDR3: CSARVQGGGGYTF
DNA: TGCAGTGCTAGAGTCCAGGGGGGCGGTGGCTACACCTTC
size: few
V: TRBV20-1
J: TRBJ1-2
D: TRBD1

CDR3: CASSLVAGNTEAFF
DNA: TGCGCCAGCAGCTTGGTAGCGGGGAACACTGAAGCTTTCTTT
size: few
V: TRBV5-1
J: TRBJ1-1
D: NA

CDR3: CSARDPAGNTEAFF
DNA: TGCAGTGCTAGAGATCCCGCAGGGAACACTGAAGCTTTCTTT
size: NA
V: TRBV20-1
J: TRBJ1-1
D: NA

CDR3: CATQVRADPYRGYEQYF
DNA: TGTGCCACCCAGGTCCGGGCTGACCCATATAGGGGATACGAGCAGTACTTC
size: NA
V: TRBV19
J: TRBJ2-7
D: NA

CDR3: CASSFVGYEQYF
DNA: TGTGCCAGCAGTTTTGTAGGGTACGAGCAGTACTTC
size: medium-sized
V: TRBV28
J: TRBJ2-7
D: NA

CDR3: CASTERGLTLNEQFF
DNA: TGTGCCAGCACCGAAAGGGGTTTGACACTGAATGAGCAGTTCTTC
size: NA
V: TRBV2
J: TRBJ2-1
D: NA

CDR3: CSVEWGGEGDGYTF
DNA: TGCAGCGTTGAATGGGGAGGGGAAGGCGATGGCTACACCTTC
size: NA
V: TRBV29-1
J: TRBJ1-2
D: NA

CDR3: CASSLVLAGEQFF
DNA: TGTGCCAGCAGCTTAGTCCTAGCGGGGGAGCAGTTCTTC
size: NA
V: TRBV7-2
J: TRBJ2-1
D: TRBD2

CDR3: CASSTPGQSSYEQYF
DNA: TGTGCCAGCAGCACCCCGGGACAGAGCTCCTACGAGCAGTACTTC
size: once
V: TRBV21-1
J: TRBJ2-7
D: NA

CDR3: CASRSTGVVDTQYF
DNA: TGTGCCAGCAGGTCGACAGGGGTTGTTGATACGCAGTATTTT
size: NA
V: TRBV5-6
J: TRBJ2-3
D: TRBD1

CDR3: CASSLGSLQQGARTEAFF
DNA: TGTGCCAGCAGTTTAGGGAGCCTCCAACAGGGGGCAAGAACTGAAGCTTTCTTT
size: few
V: TRBV12-3/TRBV12-4
J: TRBJ1-1
D: TRBD1

CDR3: CSARDLGDSYEQYF
DNA: TGCAGTGCTAGAGATTTGGGAGACTCCTACGAGCAGTACTTC
size: once
V: TRBV20-1
J: TRBJ2-7
D: NA

CDR3: CASSQEIGSYGYTF
DNA: TGTGCCAGCAGCCAAGAAATAGGTAGCTATGGCTACACCTTC
size: NA
V: TRBV14
J: TRBJ1-2
D: NA

CDR3: CASSLGVYYEQYF
DNA: TGTGCCAGCAGTTTGGGGGTTTACTACGAGCAGTACTTC
size: few
V: TRBV27
J: TRBJ2-7
D: NA

CDR3: CASSFAGAYEQYF
DNA: TGTGCCAGCAGTTTTGCAGGGGCGTACGAGCAGTACTTC
size: many
V: TRBV27
J: TRBJ2-7
D: NA

CDR3: CSVRGKGANSPLHF
DNA: TGCAGTGTTAGAGGTAAAGGGGCCAATTCACCCCTCCACTTT
size: few
V: TRBV20-1
J: TRBJ1-6
D: NA

CDR3: CASSLTPGLGKAFF
DNA: TGTGCCAGCAGTCTTACCCCGGGACTTGGAAAAGCTTTCTTT
size: few
V: TRBV7-3
J: TRBJ1-1
D: NA

CDR3: CASSLGPGQGVNEQFF
DNA: TGTGCCAGCAGCTTGGGGCCGGGACAGGGGGTAAATGAGCAGTTCTTC
size: NA
V: TRBV5-5
J: TRBJ2-1
D: TRBD1

CDR3: CASSFSGRGRETQYF
DNA: TGTGCCAGCAGTTTCAGCGGTAGGGGTCGAGAGACCCAGTACTTC
size: NA
V: TRBV12-3/TRBV12-4
J: TRBJ2-5
D: NA

CDR3: CASSWDSFSNQPQHF
DNA: TGTGCCAGCAGCTGGGACAGCTTTAGCAATCAGCCCCAGCATTTT
size: many
V: TRBV11-2
J: TRBJ1-5
D: TRBD1

CDR3: CASSQGLGANQPQHF
DNA: TGCGCCAGCAGCCAAGGACTCGGCGCGAATCAGCCCCAGCATTTT
size: NA
V: TRBV4-3
J: TRBJ1-5
D: NA